This is a list of T cell receptor beta chains from one sample in a study of CD8 T cells in ankylosing spondylitis. TCRdb reanalysed the 5' RACE reads using MiXCR and keeps one entry per CDR3 protein. The sample consists of 250,000 or so distinct CDR3 sequences, 20% to 30% of them appearing once. Specimen: blood, either unsorted or a sorted T cell fraction (not recorded which). Receptors were obtained from a male donor with ankylosing spondylitis or in good health (not recorded which). CDR3s include the opening cysteine and the closing phenylalanine or tryptophan. D genes are given only for firm matches. Clone size is stated in some rows and not others, as once, few, many or a class when expanded.

>NA|TRBJ2-5|TRBV10-2|TRBD2
TGCGCCAGCATCAGAGGGACTAGCGGGGCTAAAGAGACCCAGTACTTC
CASIRGTSGAKETQYF
>NA|TRBJ2-6|TRBV2|NA
TGTGCCAGCAGCTCGGAGGCTGGGGCCAACGTCCTGACTTTC
CASSSEAGANVLTF
>few|TRBJ2-7|TRBV12-3/TRBV12-4|TRBD2
TGTGCCAGCAGTTACCTAGCGGGGGGGCCAGCCTACGAGCAGTACTTC
CASSYLAGGPAYEQYF
>few|TRBJ2-1|TRBV20-1|NA
TGCAGTACATTACCCCGGGGATACGAGCAGTTCTTC
CSTLPRGYEQFF
>NA|TRBJ2-2|TRBV7-2|NA
TGTGCCAGCAGCTTAGCTGGGGTCACCGGGGAGCTGTTTTTT
CASSLAGVTGELFF
>many|TRBJ2-3|TRBV5-4|TRBD2
TGTGCCAGCAGCTTGGGGACTAGCGGGGGTAAGACGCAGTATTTT
CASSLGTSGGKTQYF
>few|TRBJ1-5|TRBV20-1|TRBD1
TGCAGTGCTCCCACCCGGGACAGCCTCAATCAGCCCCAGCATTTT
CSAPTRDSLNQPQHF
>many|TRBJ2-1|TRBV11-2|NA
TGTGCCAGCAGCTTAGCCGGGGCCTACAATGAGCAGTTCTTC
CASSLAGAYNEQFF
>NA|TRBJ2-7|TRBV20-1|NA
TGCAGTGCCACCATCCTCTACGAGCAGTACTTC
CSATILYEQYF
>few|TRBJ2-1|TRBV12-5|TRBD1
TGTGCTAGTGGTTTAGGACAGGGTGCTTACAATGAGCAGTTCTTC
CASGLGQGAYNEQFF
>many|TRBJ2-7|TRBV29-1|NA
TGCAGCGTTGAAGATCAACCCTCCTACGAGCAGTACTTC
CSVEDQPSYEQYF